This T cell receptor (beta chain) stems from a study of identical twins. Germline V gene lookup returns CDR1 KGHDR and CDR2 SFDVKD. With 5 bases removed from V and 2 bases from J, the gap between germline ends came to 8 bases. The CDR3 length is 13 residues. Broader study findings: Among out-of-frame alpha sequences shared by twins, low generation probability occurred in excess. Abundant beta clonotypes from cord blood bore fewer insertions; memory repertoires lacked this pattern. Interpretation of the results relied on cross-sectional statistical analysis and not on following the same donors. Weaker excess twin sharing was observed in beta out-of-frame sequences.

TCRdb re-analysed the 5' RACE reads in MiXCR, keeping a single row per CDR3 protein. The sample contains a few hundred thousand distinct CDR3 sequences, roughly 15% of which appear only once. This clonotype came up many times. Its antigen remains unidentified. The data also belong to a second study, concerning yellow fever vaccine responses in identical twins.

This receptor was taken from a woman aged 18 to 35 in good health. Sequencing input: CD4+ T cells sorted from blood. This rearrangement joins TRBV24-1 to TRBJ2-5; D is uncertain. Here the CDR3 DNA reads TGTGCCACCAGTGTGGGAAATCAAGAGACCCAGTACTTC. Translation gives CATSVGNQETQYF.